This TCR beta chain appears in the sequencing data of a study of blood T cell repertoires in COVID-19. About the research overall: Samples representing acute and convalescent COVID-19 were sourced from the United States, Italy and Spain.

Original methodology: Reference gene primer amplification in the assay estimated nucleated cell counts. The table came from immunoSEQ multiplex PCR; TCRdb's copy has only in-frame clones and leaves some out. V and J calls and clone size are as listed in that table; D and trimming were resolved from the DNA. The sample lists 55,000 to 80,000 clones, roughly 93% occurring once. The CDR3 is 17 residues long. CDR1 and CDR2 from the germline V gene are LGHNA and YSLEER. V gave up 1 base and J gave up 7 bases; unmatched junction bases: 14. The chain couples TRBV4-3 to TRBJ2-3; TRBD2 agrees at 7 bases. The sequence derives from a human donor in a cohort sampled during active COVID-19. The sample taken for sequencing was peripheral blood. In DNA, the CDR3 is TGCGCCAGCAGCCAAGGAGTTGTGGGAGGGCCGGAAAATACGCAGTATTTT. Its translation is CASSQGVVGGPENTQYF.